The rows below give T cell receptor beta chains drawn from one sample of a study of OX40 agonist ivuxolimab in advanced cancers. Clones were sequenced by immunoSEQ multiplex PCR, and TCRdb holds only the in-frame ones, with some missing. The data contain under 95,000 clones, over 90% of them singletons. The specimen comprised CD4+ or CD8+ T cells sorted from blood, sampled in a trial of the OX40 agonist ivuxolimab. The source is an adult with an advanced solid tumor such as melanoma, head and neck, liver or kidney cancer. Both conserved end residues are part of each CDR3. The order of the fields is CDR3 protein, V gene, clone size, J gene. Not every row has a clone size; where given, it reads once, few, many or a size class.

CASRRPSGANVLTF	TRBV27	few	TRBJ2-6
CASSWGDGQPQHF	TRBV11-2	.	TRBJ1-5
CASSPAEDYEQYF	TRBV9	.	TRBJ2-7
CATSRAELYGYTF	TRBV15	.	TRBJ1-2
CASSISNTDTQYF	TRBV19	.	TRBJ2-3
CSVTGGYGYTF	TRBV20-1	.	TRBJ1-2
CASSLDRSAGHSYEQYF	TRBV5-4	.	TRBJ2-7
CASTAGPNYGYTF	TRBV27	once	TRBJ1-2
CASSTRLAGGPGELFF	TRBV4-1	.	TRBJ2-2
CASSQDFYRNEQFF	TRBV4-1	.	TRBJ2-1
CASSATGGDEKLFF	TRBV9	.	TRBJ1-4
CASSLGRGEQFF	TRBV13	.	TRBJ2-1
CASSVSHGGAKNIQYF	TRBV25-1	.	TRBJ2-4
CASSLAPGVNQPQHF	TRBV5-6	.	TRBJ1-5
CASSLAGGEQYF	TRBV13	.	TRBJ2-7
CASSIAPFLGGTNEKLFF	TRBV19	.	TRBJ1-4
CASKGRGTPPAGELFF	TRBV2	.	TRBJ2-2
CASSDASHQPQHF	TRBV25-1	.	TRBJ1-5
CGPVSGNTIYF	TRBV20-1	few	TRBJ1-3
CSARLTGMDEQYF	TRBV29-1	.	TRBJ2-7
CASSPGTSGVSTDTQYF	TRBV28	.	TRBJ2-3
CASSLSPYQETQYF	TRBV5-5	.	TRBJ2-5
CASLLGYGYTF	TRBV2	.	TRBJ1-2
CASSLGRASEQYF	TRBV27	.	TRBJ2-7
CASSPAPGAYQETQYF	TRBV27	.	TRBJ2-5
CASSDFGQGAKSPLHF	TRBV6-1	.	TRBJ1-6
CSVDLGANTGELFF	TRBV29-1	.	TRBJ2-2
CASSYLDTQYF	TRBV6-5	.	TRBJ2-3
CASSVGGTQNTEAFF	TRBV9	.	TRBJ1-1
CASSPRGDTQYF	TRBV4-1	.	TRBJ2-3
CASSPTTEIIPYEQYF	TRBV27	.	TRBJ2-7
CASSPTPGFAYGYTF	TRBV6-6	.	TRBJ1-2
CASSQDIPGGGREQYF	TRBV4-3	.	TRBJ2-7
CASSLVSEQYF	TRBV7-2	.	.
CASSLNTGLAVYYPFF	TRBV28	.	TRBJ2-1
CSVVGGINTEAFF	TRBV29-1	.	TRBJ1-1
CASGNSGNTIYF	TRBV9	few	TRBJ1-3
CASSPTIADAKNIQYF	TRBV5-1	.	TRBJ2-4
CATSREAGSSSYEQYF	TRBV15	.	TRBJ2-7
CASSLADEQFF	TRBV27	.	TRBJ2-1
CASGTAVYYGYTF	TRBV2	.	TRBJ1-2
CASSLVDLETQYF	TRBV5-8	.	TRBJ2-5
CASSYASGAAGYEQYF	TRBV6-5	.	TRBJ2-7
CAWSFRPNTEAFF	TRBV30	few	TRBJ1-1
CASRLTGNTGELFF	TRBV6-5	once	TRBJ2-2
CASSQDPGQWGGNTIYF	TRBV14	.	TRBJ1-3
CASSLYGAANTGELFF	TRBV7-6	.	TRBJ2-2
CASSSPYGYTF	TRBV6-5	.	TRBJ1-2
CASSLSWQGFGYTF	TRBV27	.	TRBJ1-2
CASSPAEGNYEQYF	TRBV9	.	TRBJ2-7
CASSAGGPNEQFF	TRBV5-6	.	TRBJ2-1
CASSLVNRGERNYGYTF	TRBV7-2	.	TRBJ1-2
CASSETGAAVREKLFF	TRBV19	few	TRBJ1-4